The 28 T cell receptor beta chains below all came from one sample that was sequenced in a study of chemoradiotherapy in HPV16-positive cancers. Profiling relied on immunoSEQ multiplex PCR, and the TCRdb table lists in-frame clones only, not all of them. The table lists tens of thousands of clones, 93% of them singletons. The specimen was blood, collected from a patient who underwent chemoradiotherapy. The origin of the receptors is a human donor with HPV-associated anogenital cancer.

The rearrangement uses TRBV19 and TRBJ2-7, with D uncertain. Trimming left V 3 bases short and J 3 bases short, with 12 bases between. Germline lookup yields CDR1 LNHDA and CDR2 SQIVND (reference sequence). The CDR3 has 14 amino acids. As DNA, the CDR3 is TGTGCCAGTAGTATGAAACTTTTCAACTACGAGCAGTACTTC. Amino acid sequence: CASSMKLFNYEQYF. The full variable domain, with the rest looked up from reference TRBV19 and TRBJ2-7, is DGGITQSPKYLFRKEGQNVTLSCEQNLNHDAMYWYRQDPGQGLRLIYYSQIVNDFQKGDIAEGYSVSREKKESFPLTVTSAQKNPTAFYLCASSMKLFNYEQYFGPGTRLTVT.

The chain uses TRBV4-3 and TRBJ2-1; D could derive from TRBD1 or TRBD2 (6 bases each). CDR3 length equals 15 residues. Trimming shortened V by 0 bases and J by 5 bases, and 11 bases separated the two germline ends. Germline V lookup: CDR1 LGHNA, CDR2 YSLEER. CDR3 region: CASSQDTGRNNEQFF. In DNA, the CDR3 is TGCGCCAGCAGCCAAGACACAGGGAGGAACAATGAGCAGTTCTTC.

This clone came up once. This sequence joins TRBV5-6 and TRBJ2-5; D is unclear. V lost 3 bases and J lost 5, with 11 bases in between. Germline V gene lookup returns CDR1 SGHDT and CDR2 YYEEEE. The CDR3 runs 13 residues. CDR3 loop: CASSSDPRETQYF. As DNA, the CDR3 is TGTGCCAGCAGCTCCGACCCCAGGGAGACCCAGTACTTC.

The chain recombines TRBV9 with TRBJ2-2; 8 nucleotides agree with TRBD1. With 4 bases clipped from V and 1 base from J, the junction kept 6 bases outside the gene matches. The CDR3 has 16 residues. CDR1 is SGDLS, CDR2 YYNGEE, per germline. CDR3 region: CASSPRTGWNTGELFF. The CDR3 region has the DNA TGTGCCAGCAGCCCCAGGACAGGGTGGAACACCGGGGAGCTGTTTTTT.

The chain recombines TRBV6-6 with TRBJ2-7; D might be TRBD1 (6 bases). The V and J ends lost 6 bases and 3 bases respectively, with 15 bases between them. CDR1 and CDR2 (germline): MNHNY, SVGAGI (reference sequence). The CDR3 has 14 amino acids. In DNA, the CDR3 is TGTGCCAGCAGGACGACAGGCGCGGGCTACGAGCAGTACTTC. Encoded protein: CASRTTGAGYEQYF.

The CDR3 loop is CASSSEVGSVETQYF. The CDR3 bases are TGTGCCAGCAGTTCGGAAGTAGGGAGTGTTGAGACCCAGTACTTC. The V call is TRBV6-5, the J call TRBJ2-5; tentatively, D is TRBD2 (5 bases). The V gene's germline CDR1 is MNHEY and CDR2 SVGAGI. Trimming took off 4 bases at V and 5 bases at J, with 17 bases between the two ends. There are 15 residues in the CDR3.

The rearrangement uses TRBV29-1 and TRBJ2-7; D is uncertain. V was trimmed by 3 bases and J by 1 base, leaving 4 bases between them. Germline V CDR1 and CDR2: SQVTM, ANQGSEA. This CDR3 region has 11 residues. The CDR3 reads CSVESSYEQYF. DNA of the CDR3: TGCAGCGTTGAGTCTTCCTACGAGCAGTACTTC.

This clone appeared once. The rearrangement joins TRBV4-1 to TRBJ2-1; D is unresolved. The V and J ends lost 0 bases and 15 bases respectively, with 12 bases between them. The CDR3 extends over 12 amino acids. Germline V CDR1 and CDR2: MGHRA, YSYEKL. CDR3 nucleotide sequence: TGCGCCAGCAGCCAAGATCTCGCGACTCGGTTCTTC. Translation gives CASSQDLATRFF.

V usage is TRBV15 and J usage is TRBJ1-5; 7 bases match TRBD1. Germline trimming cut 3 bases from V and 7 bases from J; bases unmatched to any gene: 3. The germline CDR1 and CDR2 sequences are LNHNV and YYDKDF (reference sequence). This CDR3 has 13 amino acids. CDR3 residues: CATSRTGQQPQHF. The CDR3 DNA follows: TGTGCCACCAGCAGGACAGGGCAACAGCCCCAGCATTTT. Complete variable domain (other parts from reference TRBV15 and TRBJ1-5): DAMVIQNPRYQVTQFGKPVTLSCSQTLNHNVMYWYQQKSSQAPKLLFHYYDKDFNNEADTPDNFQSRRPNTSFCFLDIRSPGLGDTAMYLCATSRTGQQPQHFGDGTRLSIL.

This chain links TRBV9 with TRBJ2-2, with a tentative D call TRBD1 (6 bases). The CDR3 is 16 amino acids. Germline CDR1 is SGDLS and CDR2 is YYNGEE. The V end was cut by 3 bases, the J end by 0 bases, with 12 bases between. The CDR3 nucleotides are TGTGCCAGCAGCGCGTCCGGGACAACGAACACCGGGGAGCTGTTTTTT. Protein: CASSASGTTNTGELFF.

The gene calls are TRBV7-2 and TRBJ2-1; the D gene is possibly TRBD2 (6 bases). The CDR3 spans 15 residues. V shed 6 bases and J shed 6 bases, with 18 bases lying between them. CDR1 is SGHTA, CDR2 FQGNSA, per germline. The CDR3 DNA follows: TGTGCCAGCAGACTAGGACCAGCGGGTTCCAATGAGCAGTTCTTC. It encodes CASRLGPAGSNEQFF.

J is TRBJ2-7 and V is TRBV7-9; TRBD1 matches at 8 bases. The CDR3 contains 14 residues. Losses at the gene ends were 4 bases for V and 0 bases for J; bases not matched to a gene: 2. Per the germline V gene, CDR1 is SEHNR and CDR2 is FQNEAQ (reference sequence). DNA for the CDR3: TGTGCCAGCAGCTCAACAGGGGGCTCCTACGAGCAGTACTTC. Protein: CASSSTGGSYEQYF.

V and J are TRBV7-3 and TRBJ1-5; 7 nucleotides match TRBD1. V gave up 1 base and J gave up 6 bases; unmatched junction bases: 12. CDR3 length: 17 residues. Germline assignment: CDR1 SGHTA and CDR2 FQGTGA. The CDR3 DNA reads TGTGCCAGCAGCTTAAGTGTTAGGACAGGTGGTGTTCAGCCCCAGCATTTT. This sequence encodes CASSLSVRTGGVQPQHF.

The chain is built from TRBV7-9 and TRBJ1-6, with D unresolved. This CDR3 region has 14 residues. With 1 base removed from V and 8 bases from J, the gap between germline ends came to 9 bases. Germline values: CDR1 SEHNR, CDR2 FQNEAQ (reference sequence). The CDR3: CASSLEVRHSPLHF. CDR3 nucleotide sequence: TGTGCCAGCAGCTTAGAGGTTCGTCATTCACCCCTCCACTTT.

This clone occurred once. The chain joins TRBV11-2 to TRBJ1-2; the D gene is possibly TRBD1 (5 bases). Trimming left V 5 bases short and J 6 bases short, with 16 bases between. Looked up from germline, CDR1 is SGHAT and CDR2 is FQNNGV. This CDR3 has 14 residues. The CDR3 DNA is TGTGCCAGCAGCCCTCTGCTAGGGGAACATGGCTACACCTTC. Translation: CASSPLLGEHGYTF. The full variable domain, in which reference TRBV11-2 and TRBJ1-2 provide the parts outside the CDR3, is EAGVAQSPRYKIIEKRQSVAFWCNPISGHATLYWYQQILGQGPKLLIQFQNNGVVDDSQLPKDRFSAERLKGVDSTLKIQPAKLEDSAVYLCASSPLLGEHGYTFGSGTRLTVV.

V is TRBV5-5 and J is TRBJ2-6, with 7 bases identical to TRBD1. After removal of 4 bases from V and 0 bases from J, the junction contained 10 bases not matched to a gene. This CDR3 region has 18 residues. Germline assignment: CDR1 SGHKS and CDR2 YYEKEE (reference sequence). The DNA of the CDR3 is TGTGCCAGCAGCCTACGGACAGGCGGATCCTCTGGGGCCAACGTCCTGACTTTC. Translating it yields CASSLRTGGSSGANVLTF.

V and J are TRBV4-2 and TRBJ2-2; 7 bases align to TRBD2. Losses at the gene ends were 1 base for V and 1 base for J; bases not matched to a gene: 9. CDR1 and CDR2 from the germline V gene are LGHNA and YNFKEQ. This CDR3 spans 18 amino acids. CDR3 loop: CASSQVLLTSENTGELFF. Here the CDR3 DNA reads TGTGCCAGCAGCCAAGTACTCTTAACTAGCGAGAACACCGGGGAGCTGTTTTTT.

The chain links TRBV5-5 to TRBJ2-3, with a tentative D call TRBD1 (6 bases). Trimming took off 1 base at V and 2 bases at J, with 17 bases between the two ends. CDR3 size: 17 residues. Germline lookup yields CDR1 SGHKS and CDR2 YYEKEE (reference sequence). The CDR3 DNA follows: TGTGCCAGCAGCTTGCACAGGGTGGCACTTGCCACAGATACGCAGTATTTT. It yields the protein CASSLHRVALATDTQYF.

The chain uses TRBV28 and TRBJ2-1, with 11 bases aligning to TRBD2. The CDR3 contains 15 residues. V was pared by 4 bases and J by 4 bases, with 3 bases of the junction left unmatched. CDR1 is MDHEN and CDR2 is SYDVKM in the germline V gene. In DNA, the CDR3 is TGTGCCAGCAGTTCTAGCGGGAGGAGATACAATGAGCAGTTCTTC. Translating it yields CASSSSGRRYNEQFF. The full variable domain, in which reference TRBV28 and TRBJ2-1 provide the parts outside the CDR3, is DVKVTQSSRYLVKRTGEKVFLECVQDMDHENMFWYRQDPGLGLRLIYFSYDVKMKEKGDIPEGYSVSREKKERFSLILESASTNQTSMYLCASSSSGRRYNEQFFGPGTRLTVL.

The chain recombines TRBV11-3 with TRBJ2-3; D is possibly TRBD1 or TRBD2 (6 bases each). The CDR3 covers 15 residues. CDR1 and CDR2 (germline): SGHNT, YENEEA. The germline V and J ends were trimmed by 1 base and 4 bases, with 12 bases remaining between them. The CDR3 here is CASSLGGAQADTQYF. The CDR3 DNA follows: TGTGCCAGCAGCTTAGGGGGGGCCCAGGCAGATACGCAGTATTTT. The whole variable domain, filled in from reference TRBV11-3 and TRBJ2-3, reads EAGVVQSPRYKIIEKKQPVAFWCNPISGHNTLYWYLQNLGQGPELLIRYENEEAVDDSQLPKDRFSAERLKGVDSTLKIQPAELGDSAVYLCASSLGGAQADTQYFGPGTRLTVL.

This clone came up once. The genes are TRBV7-2 and TRBJ2-3; tentatively, D is TRBD2 (5 bases). The ends were cut back, 8 bases at V and 2 bases at J, with 14 bases in the middle. Germline V gene data show CDR1 as SGHTA and CDR2 as FQGNSA. The CDR3 has 14 amino acids. In DNA form, the CDR3 reads TGTGCCAGCTTGATGGCGGGCGCCACAGATACGCAGTATTTT. Protein sequence: CASLMAGATDTQYF.

This chain uses TRBV18 with TRBJ2-7; tentatively, D is TRBD2 (5 bases). The CDR3 loop spans 15 amino acids. CDR1 and CDR2 from the germline V gene are KGHSH and LQKENI. The ends were cut back, 2 bases at V and 3 bases at J, with 14 bases in the middle. The CDR3 DNA is TGTGCCAGCTCACCAGCGGACTTCGTAAACTACGAGCAGTACTTC. Its protein is CASSPADFVNYEQYF.

CDR3 residues: CASPGGTGELFF. The CDR3 DNA reads TGTGCCAGCCCGGGGGGGACCGGGGAGCTGTTTTTT. The chain employs TRBV7-9 and TRBJ2-2; TRBD2 matches 8 bases. Germline CDR1 and CDR2: SEHNR and FQNEAQ (reference sequence). With V trimmed by 8 bases and J by 5 bases, 1 base remained unmatched. This CDR3 region has 12 residues.

V and J are TRBV6-5 and TRBJ1-3; D gene unclear. The germline gives CDR1 MNHEY, CDR2 SVGAGI. Between the trimmed V and J ends, which lost 0 bases and 0 bases, there was a span of 9 bases. The CDR3 totals 16 residues. CDR3 loop: CASSYSQRASGNTIYF. As DNA, the CDR3 is TGTGCCAGCAGTTACTCGCAAAGGGCCTCTGGAAACACCATATATTTT.

This chain links TRBV28 with TRBJ1-3; D not certain. V was pared by 7 bases and J by 4 bases, with 14 bases between. CDR1 MDHEN and CDR2 SYDVKM come from the germline V gene. This CDR3 has 14 amino acids. In DNA, the CDR3 is TGTGCCAGCACCGTCGGAGGGTCCGGAAACACCATATATTTT. The encoded protein is CASTVGGSGNTIYF.

The chain couples TRBV19 to TRBJ1-2; the D gene is possibly TRBD1 (5 bases). CDR1 is LNHDA, CDR2 SQIVND, per germline (reference sequence). V lost 7 bases and J lost 5, with 14 bases in between. The CDR3 sequence is 13 residues long. CDR3 residues: CASTGHRRYGYTF. CDR3 DNA sequence: TGTGCCAGTACCGGACACCGGCGGTATGGCTACACCTTC.

This CDR3 reads CASSLAASDTQYF. CDR3 sequence (DNA): TGCGCCAGCAGCTTGGCCGCGTCAGATACGCAGTATTTT. V gene TRBV5-1 combines with J gene TRBJ2-3; D not certain. V was pared by 0 bases and J by 4 bases, with 6 bases between. The CDR3 sequence is 13 residues long. Germline V gene lookup returns CDR1 SGHRS and CDR2 YFSETQ.

This chain links TRBV6-5 with TRBJ1-2; D uncertain. CDR1 and CDR2 (germline): MNHEY, SVGAGI. This CDR3 region has 13 residues. Deletions cut 4 bases from V and 5 bases from J, with 11 bases between. As DNA, the CDR3 is TGTGCCAGCAGTTGGGAGGGTAGGTATGGCTACACCTTC. Translating it yields CASSWEGRYGYTF.